Listed below are T cell receptor beta chains from one sample, sequenced in a study of human T cells and chemical hapten exposure. TCRdb recomputed calls from the RACE reads with MiXCR, one row per CDR3 protein. The profile shows 90,000 to 140,000 distinct CDR3 sequences, around 34% of them singletons. The sample in question was whole blood, obtained in connection with sensitization to the hapten diphenylcyclopropenone (DPC). Receptors were obtained from a man between 35 and 55 years old with alopecia areata. Some clones in this sample may be carry-over from other donors' samples. Each CDR3 is given without its conserved first and last residue. Fields, in order: V gene, J gene, CDR3 protein.

>TRBV7-9|TRBJ1-2
ASSLALQSEGYT
>TRBV27|TRBJ1-1
ASYFLRGMNTEAF
>TRBV5-1|TRBJ2-3
ASSLPGQGFADTQY
>TRBV6-5|TRBJ2-4
AHHGKNIQY
>TRBV10-3|TRBJ2-5
AISEGSGHYQETQY
>TRBV6-1|TRBJ2-1
ATRTRGDEQF
>TRBV28|TRBJ2-3
ASTPAVGQRNTQY
>TRBV6-6|TRBJ1-4
AAGRGEKLF
>TRBV29-1|TRBJ1-2
SVEVQGIYGYT
>TRBV20-1|TRBJ2-7
SARDVLYEQY
>TRBV28|TRBJ1-2
ASLVGVDYGYT
>TRBV5-1|TRBJ2-3
ASSYRTSGSTDTQY
>TRBV27|TRBJ2-6
ASSLQGRPSGANVLT
>TRBV20-1|TRBJ1-5
SATKLRGNQPQH
>TRBV7-9|TRBJ1-2
ASVLDVPNYGYT
>TRBV3-1|TRBJ1-2
ASSHLYGYT
>TRBV29-1|TRBJ2-5
SVYQETQY
>TRBV10-3|TRBJ2-3
AIKQDTSTDTQY
>TRBV6-6|TRBJ2-2
ASSYSNRGANTGELF
>TRBV18|TRBJ2-3
ASSHFTQSDRGGDTQY
>TRBV5-5|TRBJ2-5
ASTTLTIQETQY
>TRBV6-2/TRBV6-3|TRBJ2-7
ASSYPRQGTSYEQY
>TRBV14|TRBJ2-6
ASSPYSGSSGANVLT
>TRBV5-1|TRBJ2-1
ASSLAGQGANEQF
>TRBV18|TRBJ2-7
ASSPSGPMRSEQY
>TRBV5-1|TRBJ2-3
ASSLTSASTDTQY
>TRBV12-3/TRBV12-4|TRBJ1-2
ASSSGDYGYT
>TRBV4-3|TRBJ2-5
ASSQDLQEGLQETQY